Below are 22 T cell receptor beta chains sequenced from a single sample in a study of T-cell reconstitution after alpha-beta-depleted transplantation in children. Preparation of the TCRbeta library used unique molecular identifiers. MiXCR, run by TCRdb on the PCR reads, gives a single entry per CDR3 protein. This sample has about 200,000 distinct CDR3 sequences, with roughly 6.3% found just once. Sequencing used PBMCs, obtained before TCRalphabeta/CD19-depleted stem cell transplant. The receptors shown here come from a girl under three years old with combined immunodeficiency, due to receive a stem cell transplant.

This clonotype came up many times. This chain uses TRBV7-6 with TRBJ2-7; TRBD2 might be the D (6 bases). CDR1 SGHVS and CDR2 FNYEAQ come from the germline V gene. The CDR3 length is 14 residues. The V end lost 0 bases, the J end lost 5 bases, and 11 bases lay between the germline ends. The DNA of the CDR3 is TGTGCCAGCAGCTTAGCGGGAGGTAGTGACGAGCAGTACTTC. Its protein is CASSLAGGSDEQYF.

This clonotype showed up just once. A read error is possible here, since a much larger clone lies one base away. This chain joins TRBV6-2 or TRBV6-3 and TRBJ2-1; D not resolved. This CDR3 comprises 15 residues. Germline V gene sequence: CDR1 MNHEY, CDR2 SVGEGT. CDR3 DNA: TGTGCCAGCACTTACGGGTCTTTATCCTACAATGAGCAGTTCTTC. As protein: CASTYGSLSYNEQFF.

This clonotype was counted only a few times. This chain connects TRBV20-1 to TRBJ2-5; 7 nucleotides line up with TRBD1. With 3 bases clipped from V and 5 bases from J, the junction kept 9 bases outside the gene matches. Germline-derived CDR1 and CDR2 are DFQATT and SNEGSKA (reference sequence). CDR3 length: 14 residues. The CDR3 is CSASGTVYLETQYF. The CDR3 DNA follows: TGCAGTGCTAGCGGGACAGTATATCTGGAGACCCAGTACTTC.

For this clonotype: A much larger clone differs from this one at a single base, so this may be a read error. The rearrangement uses TRBV6-4 and TRBJ2-1, with TRBD2 identical over 9 bases. The CDR3 totals 19 residues. The germline V gene has CDR1 MRHNA and CDR2 SNTAGT. Here the CDR3 DNA reads TGTACCAGCAGTACCCCCAACCTTTGGCGGGAGGGTGAATACAATGAGCAGTTCTTC. Its protein product is CTSSTPNLWREGEYNEQFF.

This clonotype was counted many times. This chain links TRBV7-9 with TRBJ2-1; possibly TRBD1 for D (6 bases). V lost 6 bases, J lost 9 bases, and 12 bases lay in between. This CDR3 spans 12 amino acids. The germline CDR1 and CDR2 sequences are SEHNR and FQNEAQ (reference sequence). For the CDR3, the DNA is TGTGCCAGCAGTTCCACAGGGACTGAGCAGTTCTTC. Translation gives CASSSTGTEQFF.

This clonotype was found many times. The gene calls are TRBV9 and TRBJ2-7; TRBD1 or TRBD2 may be the D gene (5 bases each). The germline V and J ends were trimmed by 2 bases and 3 bases, with 12 bases remaining between them. The length of the CDR3 is 14 residues. CDR1 is SGDLS and CDR2 is YYNGEE in the germline V gene. The CDR3 nucleotides read TGTGCCAGCAGCGTTGGGACGGAAGGCTACGAGCAGTACTTC. It is translated as CASSVGTEGYEQYF.

The V gene is TRBV9, the J gene TRBJ2-7; TRBD1 aligns across 7 bases. V was clipped by 3 bases and J by 2 bases; unmatched bases: 5. The germline gives CDR1 SGDLS, CDR2 YYNGEE. This CDR3 comprises 14 residues. DNA of the CDR3: TGTGCCAGCAGCGCCGGGACAGAGACCTACGAGCAGTACTTC. Its translation is CASSAGTETYEQYF.

This clonotype has a count of ten or more. Germline and junction disagree at one end, which may indicate a read error. The chain is built from TRBV20-1 and TRBJ2-5; D is unresolved. CDR1 is DFQATT, CDR2 SNEGSKA, per germline (reference sequence). The CDR3 loop spans 13 amino acids. CDR3 in DNA: TGCAGTGCTACCAGACCCCCTTCAGAGAGCCAGTACTTC. Its protein is CSATRPPSESQYF.

This clonotype was observed many times. The rearrangement joins TRBV20-1 to TRBJ2-7, with 9 bases identical to TRBD1. The germline V gene has CDR1 DFQATT and CDR2 SNEGSKA (reference sequence). With 6 bases clipped from V and 3 bases from J, the junction kept 6 bases outside the gene matches. The CDR3 is made up of 13 amino acids. CDR3 sequence reads: CSARDRVLYEQYF. The CDR3, as DNA: TGCAGTGCCAGGGACAGGGTCCTCTACGAGCAGTACTTC.

This clonotype appeared a few times. This chain joins TRBV5-1 and TRBJ1-3; no clear D gene. This CDR3 region has 15 residues. V dropped 1 base and J dropped 7 bases, with 15 bases sitting between them. Germline V gives CDR1 SGHRS, CDR2 YFSETQ. As DNA, the CDR3 is TGCGCCAGCAGCTTGATTTTCGGGGAAGCGAACACCATATATTTT. Encoded protein: CASSLIFGEANTIYF.

This clonotype was picked up many times. V is TRBV10-3 and J is TRBJ2-2; no firm D call. The germline CDR1 and CDR2 sequences are ENHRY and SYGVKD. Between the trimmed V and J ends, which lost 8 bases and 5 bases, there was a span of 6 bases. The CDR3 is 11 residues long. CDR3 region: CAILGTGELFF. Here the CDR3 DNA reads TGTGCCATCCTAGGGACCGGGGAGCTGTTTTTT.

This clonotype was counted ten times or more. The rearrangement links TRBV6-5 to TRBJ2-7; no reliable D call. Germline CDR1 reads MNHEY; CDR2 reads SVGAGI. Trimming took off 0 bases at V and 0 bases at J, with 12 bases between the two ends. The CDR3 has 16 residues. The CDR3 is CASSYSRLISSYEQYF. CDR3 bases: TGTGCCAGCAGTTACTCGAGACTTATAAGCTCCTACGAGCAGTACTTC.

In its sample, this clonotype was seen many times. This chain joins TRBV15 and TRBJ2-5; 9 bases are a match to TRBD2. Germline V gene lookup returns CDR1 LNHNV and CDR2 YYDKDF (reference sequence). The V segment lost 1 base and the J segment 0 bases; nucleotides outside the gene matches: 9. The CDR3 has 18 amino acids. The CDR3 DNA is TGTGCCACCAGCAGAGCTCGGAGCGTAGCGGGAGACCAAGAGACCCAGTACTTC. It translates to CATSRARSVAGDQETQYF. The complete variable domain, with remaining parts taken from reference TRBV15 and TRBJ2-5, reads DAMVIQNPRYQVTQFGKPVTLSCSQTLNHNVMYWYQQKSSQAPKLLFHYYDKDFNNEADTPDNFQSRRPNTSFCFLDIRSPGLGDTAMYLCATSRARSVAGDQETQYFGPGTRLLVL.

This clonotype was found many times. The rearrangement uses TRBV12-3 or TRBV12-4 and TRBJ2-1; 7 bases agree with TRBD2. After removal of 6 bases from V and 10 bases from J, the junction contained 6 bases not matched to a gene. This CDR3 is built from 12 residues. DNA for the CDR3: TGTGCCAGCAGCCCATCTAGCGGAGAGCAGTTCTTC. Amino acid sequence: CASSPSSGEQFF.

This clonotype showed up many times. This chain links TRBV12-3 or TRBV12-4 with TRBJ2-3; D uncertain. V was cut by 5 bases and J by 4 bases, with 13 bases left in between. The CDR3 is 14 amino acids. The CDR3 spells CASSPAGAADTQYF. The CDR3 DNA reads as TGTGCCAGCAGTCCCGCAGGTGCGGCAGATACGCAGTATTTT.

The chain employs TRBV4-1 and TRBJ2-7; no firm D call. The CDR3 is 14 residues long. V was trimmed by 2 bases and J by 9 bases, leaving 17 bases between them. Germline lookup yields CDR1 MGHRA and CDR2 YSYEKL. CDR3 DNA sequence: TGCGCCAGCAGCCAAACACAGATCCTCTATGGGCAGTACTTC. Its protein is CASSQTQILYGQYF.

The table lists this clonotype with many counts. The chain joins TRBV6-2 or TRBV6-3 to TRBJ2-7, with 8 bases aligning to TRBD2. V shed 1 base, J shed 7 bases, and the junction held 6 bases outside the gene matches. The CDR3 length is 14 residues. The germline V gene has CDR1 MNHEY and CDR2 SVGEGT. This CDR3 is CASSYFGGASEQYF. CDR3 coding DNA: TGTGCCAGCAGTTACTTCGGGGGGGCGAGTGAGCAGTACTTC.

This clonotype has ten or more counts. V and J are TRBV20-1 and TRBJ2-7; 13 nucleotides line up with TRBD2. V was clipped by 2 bases and J by 9 bases; unmatched bases: 10. CDR1 is DFQATT, CDR2 SNEGSKA, per germline (reference sequence). The CDR3 totals 15 residues. The CDR3 nucleotides are TGCAGTGCTAGAAGGGGGACTAGCGGGGTGCAGGGGCAGTACTTC. Protein sequence: CSARRGTSGVQGQYF.

This clonotype occurred many times. The chain combines TRBV5-5 with TRBJ2-1, with D maybe TRBD2 (5 bases). Germline lookup yields CDR1 SGHKS and CDR2 YYEKEE (reference sequence). V was pared by 4 bases and J by 8 bases, with 16 bases between. The CDR3 is 14 amino acids. The CDR3 here is CASSPDSGGYEQFF. The CDR3 coding sequence is TGTGCCAGCAGCCCGGACTCAGGAGGATATGAGCAGTTCTTC. Full variable domain (missing parts from reference TRBV5-5 and TRBJ2-1): DAGVTQSPTHLIKTRGQQVTLRCSPISGHKSVSWYQQVLGQGPQFIFQYYEKEERGRGNFPDRFSARQFPNYSSELNVNALLLGDSALYLCASSPDSGGYEQFFGPGTRLTVL.

Ten or more counts support this clonotype. The chain couples TRBV12-3 or TRBV12-4 to TRBJ1-2; the match to TRBD1 covers 7 bases. V shed 5 bases, J shed 6 bases, and the junction held 6 bases outside the gene matches. The CDR3 runs 13 residues. CDR3 protein: CASSPGQANGYTF. The CDR3 nucleotides read TGTGCCAGCAGTCCCGGACAGGCAAATGGCTACACCTTC.

This clonotype was counted at least ten times. The chain couples TRBV6-9 to TRBJ1-1; the match to TRBD1 covers 8 bases. Trimming cost V 0 bases and J 11 bases; bases outside gene matches: 8. The CDR3 consists of 14 residues. CDR1 and CDR2 (germline): MNHGY, SVAAGI. The CDR3 DNA is TGTGCCAGCAGTTATTCGACAGGGGAGGAGGTTGCTTTCTTT. This encodes CASSYSTGEEVAFF.

This clonotype was seen ten or more times. The CDR3 DNA sequence: TGCAGTGCTTCTAGCGGGAGGCAAACCTACGAGCAGTACTTC. It specifies CSASSGRQTYEQYF. V is TRBV20-1 and J is TRBJ2-7, with 11 bases that match TRBD2. V trimming: 5 bases; J trimming: 2 bases; junction bases outside the gene matches: 5. CDR3 length: 14 amino acids. Germline V gene data show CDR1 as DFQATT and CDR2 as SNEGSKA (reference sequence).